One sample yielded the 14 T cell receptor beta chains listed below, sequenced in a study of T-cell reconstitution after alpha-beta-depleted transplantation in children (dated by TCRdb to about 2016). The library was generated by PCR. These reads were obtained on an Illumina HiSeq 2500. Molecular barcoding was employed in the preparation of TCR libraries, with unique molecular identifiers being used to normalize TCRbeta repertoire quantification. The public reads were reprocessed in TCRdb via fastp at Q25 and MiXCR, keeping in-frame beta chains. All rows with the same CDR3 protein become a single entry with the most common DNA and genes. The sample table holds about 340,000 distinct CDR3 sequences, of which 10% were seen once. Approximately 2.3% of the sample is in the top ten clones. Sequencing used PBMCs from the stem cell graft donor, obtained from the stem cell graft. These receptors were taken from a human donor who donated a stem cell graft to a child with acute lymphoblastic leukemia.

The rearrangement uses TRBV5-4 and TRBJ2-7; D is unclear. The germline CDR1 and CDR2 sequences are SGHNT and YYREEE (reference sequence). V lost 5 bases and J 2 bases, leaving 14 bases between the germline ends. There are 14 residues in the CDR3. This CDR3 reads CASRAAGQTYEQYF. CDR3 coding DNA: TGTGCCAGCAGGGCGGCAGGTCAGACCTACGAGCAGTACTTC. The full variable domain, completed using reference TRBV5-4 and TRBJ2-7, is ETGVTQSPTHLIKTRGQQVTLRCSSQSGHNTVSWYQQALGQGPQFIFQYYREEENGRGNFPPRFSGLQFPNYSSELNVNALELDDSALYLCASRAAGQTYEQYFGPGTRLTVT.

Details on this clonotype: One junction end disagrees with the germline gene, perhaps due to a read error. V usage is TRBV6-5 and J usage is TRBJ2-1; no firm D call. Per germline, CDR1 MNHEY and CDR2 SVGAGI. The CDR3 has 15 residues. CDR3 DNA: TGTGCCAGCAGTTTTCAAGAAAGGACCTACAATGCGCAGTTCTTC. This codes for CASSFQERTYNAQFF.

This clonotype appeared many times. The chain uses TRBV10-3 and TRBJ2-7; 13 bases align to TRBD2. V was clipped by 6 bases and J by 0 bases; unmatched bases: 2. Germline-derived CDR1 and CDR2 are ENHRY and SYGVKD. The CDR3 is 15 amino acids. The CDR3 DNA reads TGTGCCATCAGGGGGACTAGCGGGATCTCCTACGAGCAGTACTTC. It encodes CAIRGTSGISYEQYF.

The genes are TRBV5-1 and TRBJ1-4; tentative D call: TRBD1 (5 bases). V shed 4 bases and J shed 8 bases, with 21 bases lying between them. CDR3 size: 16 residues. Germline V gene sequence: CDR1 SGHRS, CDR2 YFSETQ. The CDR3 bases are TGCGCCAGCAGCATCGGCCAGGGTGGGCTATGGGAAAAACTGTTTTTT. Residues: CASSIGQGGLWEKLFF.

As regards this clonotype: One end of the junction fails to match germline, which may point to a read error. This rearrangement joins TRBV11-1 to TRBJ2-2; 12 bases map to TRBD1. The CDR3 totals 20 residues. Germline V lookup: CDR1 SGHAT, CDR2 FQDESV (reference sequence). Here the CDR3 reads CTSSSSSGQGAYGYTGELFF. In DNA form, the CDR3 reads TGTACCAGCAGCTCCTCCTCGGGACAGGGGGCTTATGGGTACACCGGGGAGCTGTTTTTT. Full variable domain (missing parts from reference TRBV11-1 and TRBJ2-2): EAEVAQSPRYKITEKSQAVAFWCDPISGHATLYWYRQILGQGPELLVQFQDESVVDDSQLPKDRFSAERLKGVDSTLKIQPAELGDSAMYLCTSSSSSGQGAYGYTGELFFGEGSRLTVL.

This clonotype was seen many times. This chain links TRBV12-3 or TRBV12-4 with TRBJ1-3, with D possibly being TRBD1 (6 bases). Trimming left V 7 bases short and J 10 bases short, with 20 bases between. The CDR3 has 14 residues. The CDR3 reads CASTQTGLVGTIYF. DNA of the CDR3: TGTGCCAGCACACAAACAGGGCTGGTTGGAACCATATATTTT.

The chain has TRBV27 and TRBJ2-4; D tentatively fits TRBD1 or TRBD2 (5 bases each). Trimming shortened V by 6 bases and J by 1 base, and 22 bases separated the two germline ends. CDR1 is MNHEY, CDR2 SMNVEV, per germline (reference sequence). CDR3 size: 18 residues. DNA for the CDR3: TGTGCCAGCAGAGCTACCATACGGGGCGAGATGGCCAAAAACATTCAGTACTTC. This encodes CASRATIRGEMAKNIQYF.

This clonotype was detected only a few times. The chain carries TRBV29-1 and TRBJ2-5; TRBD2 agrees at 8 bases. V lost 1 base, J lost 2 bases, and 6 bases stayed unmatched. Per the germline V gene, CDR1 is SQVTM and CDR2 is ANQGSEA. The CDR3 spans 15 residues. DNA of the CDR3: TGCAGCGTTGAAGGGCTAGCGGGTCAACAAGAGACCCAGTACTTC. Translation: CSVEGLAGQQETQYF.

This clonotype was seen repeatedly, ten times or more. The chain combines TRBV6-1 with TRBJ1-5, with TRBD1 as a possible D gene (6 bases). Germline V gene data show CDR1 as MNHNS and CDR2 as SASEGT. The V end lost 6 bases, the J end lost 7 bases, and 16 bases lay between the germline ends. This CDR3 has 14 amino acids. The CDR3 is CASSLTGQGQPQHF. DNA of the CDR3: TGTGCCAGCAGCCTAACAGGGCAGGGCCAGCCCCAGCATTTT.

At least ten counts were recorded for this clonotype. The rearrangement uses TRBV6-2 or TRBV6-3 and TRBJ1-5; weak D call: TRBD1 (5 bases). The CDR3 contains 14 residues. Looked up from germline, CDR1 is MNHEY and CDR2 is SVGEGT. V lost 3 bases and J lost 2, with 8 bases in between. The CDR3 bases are TGTGCCAGCAGTTATTGGGGGGGCAATCAGCCCCAGCATTTT. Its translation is CASSYWGGNQPQHF.

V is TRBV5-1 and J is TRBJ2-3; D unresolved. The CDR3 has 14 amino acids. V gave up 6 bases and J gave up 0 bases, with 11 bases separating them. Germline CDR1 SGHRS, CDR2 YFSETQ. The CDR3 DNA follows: TGCGCCAGCACCCTCCCCGGGAGCACAGATACGCAGTATTTT. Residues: CASTLPGSTDTQYF.

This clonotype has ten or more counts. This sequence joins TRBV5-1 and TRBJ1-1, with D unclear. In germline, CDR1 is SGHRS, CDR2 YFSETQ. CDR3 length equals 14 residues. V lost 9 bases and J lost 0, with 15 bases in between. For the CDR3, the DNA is TGCGCCACCTCGACGGAATCCTTGAACACTGAAGCTTTCTTT. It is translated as CATSTESLNTEAFF. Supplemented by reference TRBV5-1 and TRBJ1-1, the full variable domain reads KAGVTQTPRYLIKTRGQQVTLSCSPISGHRSVSWYQQTPGQGLQFLFEYFSETQRNKGNFPGRFSGRQFSNSRSEMNVSTLELGDSALYLCATSTESLNTEAFFGQGTRLTVV.

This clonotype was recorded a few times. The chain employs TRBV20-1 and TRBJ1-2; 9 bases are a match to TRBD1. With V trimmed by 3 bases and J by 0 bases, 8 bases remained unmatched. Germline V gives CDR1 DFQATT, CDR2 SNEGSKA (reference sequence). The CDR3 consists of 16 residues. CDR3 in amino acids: CSARTDRGFTNYGYTF. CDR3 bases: TGCAGTGCTAGGACCGACAGGGGGTTTACTAACTATGGCTACACCTTC.

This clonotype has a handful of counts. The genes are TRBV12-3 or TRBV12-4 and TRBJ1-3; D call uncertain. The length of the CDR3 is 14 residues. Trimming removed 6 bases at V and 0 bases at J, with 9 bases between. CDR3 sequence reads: CASREGLSGNTIYF. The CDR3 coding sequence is TGTGCCAGCAGAGAGGGCCTCTCTGGAAACACCATATATTTT.